A selection of T cell receptor beta chains follows, all from one sample in a study of CD8 T cells in Susac syndrome. Using its own MiXCR run on the immunoSEQ multiplex PCR reads, TCRdb lists one record per CDR3 protein. The sample comprises about 190,000 distinct CDR3 sequences, roughly 92% of which are singletons, and approximately 0.098% rests with the top ten. The sample taken for sequencing was CD4+ T cells from PBMCs. All receptors come from a human donor in good health. Each CDR3 is given with its conserved first and last residue. Each record gives: D gene, V gene, CDR3 length, J gene, clone size, CDR3 protein, CDR3 DNA. D genes are given only for firm matches. Rows may omit the clone size; those that give it use once, few, many or a size class.

d_call: TRBD1
v_call: TRBV20-1
cdr3_length: 16
j_call: TRBJ2-5
clone_size: NA
cdr3_aa: CSAREHRDRGRQTQYF
cdr3_nt: TGCAGTGCTAGAGAGCACCGGGACAGGGGACGTCAGACCCAGTACTTC

d_call: NA
v_call: TRBV3-1
cdr3_length: 16
j_call: TRBJ2-5
clone_size: NA
cdr3_aa: CASSQDLARGQETQYF
cdr3_nt: TGTGCCAGCAGCCAAGATTTGGCGCGGGGCCAAGAGACCCAGTACTTC

d_call: TRBD2
v_call: TRBV5-1
cdr3_length: 15
j_call: TRBJ2-5
clone_size: NA
cdr3_aa: CASSQRTSVQETQYF
cdr3_nt: TGCGCCAGCAGCCAGCGGACTAGCGTGCAAGAGACCCAGTACTTC

d_call: TRBD1
v_call: TRBV7-9
cdr3_length: 13
j_call: TRBJ2-2
clone_size: NA
cdr3_aa: CASSLPDRDILFF
cdr3_nt: TGTGCCAGCAGCCTCCCGGACAGGGACATCCTGTTTTTT

d_call: NA
v_call: TRBV5-1
cdr3_length: 15
j_call: TRBJ2-3
clone_size: NA
cdr3_aa: CASSLAWQGRDTQYF
cdr3_nt: TGCGCCAGCAGCTTGGCCTGGCAGGGGAGAGATACGCAGTATTTT

d_call: TRBD1
v_call: TRBV12-3/TRBV12-4
cdr3_length: 14
j_call: TRBJ2-1
clone_size: NA
cdr3_aa: CASSPRGPYNEQFF
cdr3_nt: TGTGCCAGCAGTCCGAGGGGGCCCTACAATGAGCAGTTCTTC

d_call: TRBD1
v_call: TRBV5-1
cdr3_length: 15
j_call: TRBJ2-5
clone_size: NA
cdr3_aa: CASSLGGQGQGAQYF
cdr3_nt: TGCGCCAGCAGCTTGGGCGGACAGGGCCAGGGGGCCCAGTACTTC

d_call: NA
v_call: TRBV6-2/TRBV6-3
cdr3_length: 18
j_call: TRBJ2-5
clone_size: NA
cdr3_aa: CASSYPVGRGRVFETQYF
cdr3_nt: TGTGCCAGCAGTTACCCTGTAGGACGGGGGCGTGTGTTTGAGACCCAGTACTTC

d_call: TRBD1
v_call: TRBV7-2
cdr3_length: 18
j_call: TRBJ1-2
clone_size: NA
cdr3_aa: CASSTFPGQGSSDYGYTF
cdr3_nt: TGTGCCAGCAGCACTTTCCCGGGACAGGGATCCTCGGACTATGGCTACACCTTC

d_call: TRBD2
v_call: TRBV7-9
cdr3_length: 12
j_call: TRBJ2-3
clone_size: few
cdr3_aa: CASTPGGATQYF
cdr3_nt: TGTGCCAGCACCCCGGGGGGGGCTACGCAGTATTTT

d_call: NA
v_call: TRBV12-3/TRBV12-4
cdr3_length: 16
j_call: TRBJ2-2
clone_size: NA
cdr3_aa: CATRVREPSNTGELFF
cdr3_nt: TGTGCTACCCGAGTGCGGGAACCTTCGAACACCGGGGAGCTGTTTTTT

d_call: TRBD1
v_call: TRBV20-1
cdr3_length: 13
j_call: TRBJ2-4
clone_size: NA
cdr3_aa: CSAPPTGGNIQYF
cdr3_nt: TGCAGTGCCCCTCCGACAGGGGGAAACATTCAGTACTTC

d_call: NA
v_call: TRBV7-9
cdr3_length: 13
j_call: TRBJ1-2
clone_size: once
cdr3_aa: CASSHGGYYGYTF
cdr3_nt: TGTGCCAGCAGCCATGGGGGGTACTATGGCTACACCTTC

d_call: TRBD2
v_call: TRBV4-1
cdr3_length: 18
j_call: TRBJ2-3
clone_size: NA
cdr3_aa: CASSQAGTQGGRTDTQYF
cdr3_nt: TGCGCCAGCAGCCAAGCCGGGACTCAGGGAGGGCGCACAGATACGCAGTATTTT

d_call: NA
v_call: TRBV5-1
cdr3_length: 14
j_call: TRBJ1-1
clone_size: NA
cdr3_aa: CASSLEEINTEAFF
cdr3_nt: TGCGCCAGCAGCTTGGAAGAAATCAACACTGAAGCTTTCTTT

d_call: TRBD2
v_call: TRBV3-1
cdr3_length: 18
j_call: TRBJ2-3
clone_size: NA
cdr3_aa: CASSPRGSGGARADTQYF
cdr3_nt: TGTGCCAGCAGCCCCCGGGGTAGCGGGGGGGCGCGCGCAGATACGCAGTATTTT

d_call: TRBD1
v_call: TRBV5-1
cdr3_length: 15
j_call: TRBJ1-6
clone_size: NA
cdr3_aa: CASSPRGAPGSPLHF
cdr3_nt: TGCGCCAGCAGTCCCAGGGGGGCCCCAGGCTCACCCCTCCACTTT

d_call: NA
v_call: TRBV7-9
cdr3_length: 15
j_call: TRBJ1-6
clone_size: NA
cdr3_aa: CASSLGPQGNSPLHF
cdr3_nt: TGTGCCAGCAGCTTAGGTCCCCAGGGTAATTCACCCCTCCACTTT

d_call: NA
v_call: TRBV19
cdr3_length: 13
j_call: TRBJ1-1
clone_size: NA
cdr3_aa: CASSIDTGTEAFF
cdr3_nt: TGTGCCAGTAGTATCGATACGGGCACTGAAGCTTTCTTT

d_call: TRBD2
v_call: TRBV20-1
cdr3_length: 14
j_call: TRBJ2-3
clone_size: NA
cdr3_aa: CSATSGGASDTQYF
cdr3_nt: TGCAGTGCTACCAGCGGGGGGGCCTCAGATACGCAGTATTTT

d_call: NA
v_call: TRBV20-1
cdr3_length: 12
j_call: TRBJ1-1
clone_size: NA
cdr3_aa: CSANTLRAEAFF
cdr3_nt: TGCAGTGCAAACACCCTTCGGGCTGAAGCTTTCTTT

d_call: NA
v_call: TRBV15
cdr3_length: 15
j_call: TRBJ2-3
clone_size: NA
cdr3_aa: CATSRPGMGEDTQYF
cdr3_nt: TGTGCCACCAGCAGGCCCGGGATGGGGGAAGATACGCAGTATTTT

d_call: TRBD1
v_call: TRBV10-3
cdr3_length: 15
j_call: TRBJ1-5
clone_size: NA
cdr3_aa: CAISDDRGLGRPQHF
cdr3_nt: TGTGCCATCAGTGATGACAGGGGGTTGGGTAGGCCCCAGCATTTT